This T cell receptor beta chain was profiled in a study of blood T cell repertoires in COVID-19. Turning to the study itself: Sources were T cells, B-cell-depleted T cells, or PBMCs; the material itself was cDNA or gDNA.

The V segment lost 0 bases and the J segment 0 bases; nucleotides outside the gene matches: 4. The CDR3 runs 16 residues. CDR1 SGHRS and CDR2 YFSETQ come from the germline V gene. TCRdb's table, derived via immunoSEQ multiplex PCR, lists solely in-frame clones and lacks some. The sample yields 250,000 to 300,000 clones, approximately 85% seen once. The source material was peripheral blood. The chain joins TRBV5-1 to TRBJ2-3; 7 nucleotides agree with TRBD1. This clonotype originated in a woman aged 70-85 years with acute or convalescent COVID-19. CDR3 protein: CASSLGQGGSTDTQYF. CDR3 DNA sequence: TGCGCCAGCAGCTTGGGACAGGGTGGAAGCACAGATACGCAGTATTTT.